This TCR beta chain was identified in a study of cytomegalovirus exposure and HLA in healthy donors (dated by TCRdb to 2015 to 2018). A note on the overall study: An earlier analysis of roughly 570 of the donors reported 250 to 350 Gb of sequence data and 90 million to 120 million unique TCR beta sequences obtained from approximately 180 million T cells. Roughly 5 DR-DQ haplotypes were handled as single units for association and clustering, since linkage in the cohort was strong. The study combined high-throughput TCR immunosequencing, statistical association of individual TCRs with disease status, and machine learning to predict cytomegalovirus infection status. Every repertoire in the discovery cohort had been generated on one and the same sequencing platform. The aim of the study was to test whether cataloging public T cell receptors could identify signatures of past pathogen exposure. Typing coverage varied by locus: roughly 620-640 donors for A, B, C, DRB1 and DQB1; roughly 520 for DQA1; about 590 for DPA1; around 450 for DPB1. Donor age, sex, ethnicity and CMV serostatus were compiled together with the repertoire data. In addition to the first cohort of approximately 650 subjects, a separate validation cohort of 100 to 150 different subjects was used. Of the 300 to 450 genotyped donors, roughly 80% fell in the genetic ancestry cluster associated with self-reported Caucasian donors. Using immunosequencing, the study profiled T cell repertoires from about 610 subjects and related those repertoires to cytomegalovirus serostatus. Among around 400 genotyped donors of the cohort, an average of approximately 220,000 unique TCR beta nucleotide sequences was sequenced per donor, of which about 18% were non-productive. In an earlier analysis of 587 of the donors, high-throughput TCR beta sequencing was used to judge whether each TCR beta V gene segment behaved as functional or pseudogenic. Rather than using new phenotypic data, the later analysis identified candidate immune exposures from TCR beta sequences and from how often those sequences occurred across donors. In a later genetic analysis, genome-wide SNP genotypes for 398 of the 666 donors were used, and that subset was treated as a discovery cohort. In a later analysis, previously published TCR beta repertoires from about 670 donors were re-analyzed and high-resolution HLA genotyping was added so that TCR occurrence patterns could be studied. Both class I and class II loci were covered by HLA typing, at four-digit resolution. An early release that covered some 630 HLA-typed donors contained approximately 300 gigabases of sequencing data and tens of millions of unique TCR sequences. Broader findings and caveats from the paper: In both the original and validation cohorts, the classifier was reported to diagnose cytomegalovirus status with high specificity and sensitivity. In a later analysis, the rate of TCR association differed among HLA loci, with DRB1 alleles having the most associated TCRs and HLA-C alleles having the fewest. Correlated functional status among segregating V segments might be attributable to linkage disequilibrium, but an unknown experimental factor could not be ruled out. Across donors, most TCR sequences were observed very rarely, whereas some public TCRs were present in many individuals. In a later genetic analysis, a missense DCLRE1C variant was associated with V-gene and J-gene trimming of TCR beta chains, and the association was replicated in an independent cohort. A further reported finding was that TCR beta sequences accurately predicted the HLA-A and HLA-B alleles for most subjects in the first cohort. In vitro tests confirmed that a few of the cytomegalovirus-associated TCR beta chains recognize cytomegalovirus antigens. A later analysis found that HLA-associated TCR beta chains were more clonally expanded and had lower generation probabilities than equally common non-associated chains. In an earlier analysis of about 540 of the donors, most TCR beta V segments were observed in productive rearrangements about 90% or about 30% of the time, broadly matching IMGT annotations. Several of the top co-occurrence clusters appeared to be linked to parvovirus B19, influenza, CMV and Epstein-Barr virus, according to a later analysis. The authors suggested that the approach could potentially be generalized to other disease states and immunological phenotypes. The earlier analysis of about 600 of the donors excluded approximately 15 rarely observed V segments, including chromosome 9 orphons, because counts were too low. For the cohort, immune exposure information was limited to CMV serostatus. Specific HLA alleles were associated with 16,951 TCR beta sequences at a false discovery rate of 0.05 in a later analysis. A cluster of highly shared sequence variants was judged likely to be a technical artifact of the sequencing pipeline. Compared with the roughly 670-donor mean, donors in an Asian-associated ancestry cluster had fewer N-insertions in productive TCRs, according to a later genetic analysis. In a later analysis, most CMV-associated TCR beta chains were found to appear HLA-restricted, with HLA associations seemingly driven largely by CMV exposure. Presence/absence analyses assumed roughly uniform sequencing depth across donors, an assumption that may not hold. A total of around 150 TCR beta chains were listed by the study as associated with cytomegalovirus. In this cohort, only TCR beta chains were sequenced, and detectable features were limited by the absence of alpha or paired-chain data. HLA typing was unavailable for some donors at each locus, so association tests used only the typed subset. Assigning TCR associations to individual alleles was difficult when HLA alleles, especially DR and DQ, strongly co-occurred. The 87-base-pair reads could not distinguish some IMGT-functional V segments, including TRBV6-2 and TRBV6-3, so those segments were excluded.

In total, approximately 700 healthy bone marrow donors made up the cohort. At the time of sampling, all cohort members were nominally healthy, though unrecorded immune exposures were likely present. The donor tested CMV seronegative, placing the donor among the roughly 400 seronegative members of the cohort. Every donor gave a peripheral blood sample, and the peripheral blood mononuclear cells from that sample were used for TCR beta sequencing. Genomic DNA was extracted from the blood cell samples with the Qiagen DNeasy Blood Extraction Kit. The library was made by the immunoSEQ multiplex PCR assay. For the multiplex PCR, a mixture combining 60 forward primers for TCR Vbeta segments and 13 reverse primers for TCR Jbeta segments was used. The CDR3 region of rearranged TCR beta genes was amplified from genomic DNA by a multiplex PCR assay. On the Illumina HiSeq System, the amplified TCR beta libraries were sequenced as 87-base-pair reads. The study's processing was this. A later analysis tallied 75 million to 95 million unique TCR beta chains across the 650 to 750 repertoires, and approximately 9.9 million of those chains were shared by two or more donors. To remove PCR and sequencing errors, raw reads were error-corrected and collapsed into unique sequences using a nearest-neighbor algorithm that merged closely related sequences. Alignment of CDR3 sequences to IMGT reference sequences was used to assign V, D and J gene segments. For a sequence to be retained, a match of at least six nucleotides to both a V gene segment and a J gene segment was required. Rearrangements were classified as productive when the CDR3 lacked stop codons and remained in frame with V and J, and all other rearrangements were classified as non-productive. Following IMGT convention, CDR3 was defined as the stretch from the second conserved V-encoded cysteine to the conserved J-encoded phenylalanine. In an earlier analysis of 587 of the donors, sequences lacking an unambiguous match to a single V gene segment were excluded. In an earlier analysis of more than 500 of the donors, a V segment was called functional when productive rearrangements were above 56.7%, and segregating when the standard deviation between donors exceeded 5%. A statistical classification framework was built for diagnosing cytomegalovirus status from the catalog of TCR beta chain sequences. A later analysis assigned V and J genes by comparing TCR nucleotide sequences with IMGT/GENE-DB human TR gene sequences. Using the TCRdist pipeline, a later analysis assigned CDR3 sequences along with most-parsimonious VDJ recombination scenarios. A later analysis defined each TCR beta chain by its CDR3 amino acid sequence plus V-gene family, and excluded reads lacking a unique V-gene family. As a way to deal with suspected cross-contamination and a sequencing artifact, a later analysis dropped approximately 570 nucleotide sequences that were highly shared and had low generation probability. A later analysis calculated a clonal expansion index for each public chain from normalized within-repertoire ranks of inferred template counts. Generation probabilities in a later analysis came from a VDJ recombination model fitted to out-of-frame rearrangements, and those results were checked against IGoR. A later analysis scored TCR-TCR, TCR-HLA and TCR-CMV co-occurrence with hypergeometric tests, applying a repertoire-size bias correction to TCR pairs. A later analysis estimated false discovery rates by permuting HLA or CMV assignments 20 times. In a later analysis, co-occurring TCRs were grouped using DBSCAN, and TCRdist sequence similarity was added for clustering within HLA-allele-positive subsets. Co-occurrence clustering excluded repertoires with fewer than 30,000 or more than 120,000 public chains, plus five with anomalous nucleotide sharing. In TCRdb, the immuneACCESS table is reduced to in-frame sequences with V and J assigned. These tables do not hold every clone; where another copy was compared, an unresolved V gene accounts for under half, and the others remain unexplained. V, J and clone size are taken as reported in that table, and D and trimming were inferred from the DNA itself. The sample table records about 190,000 clones; around 87% of these occur just once. The ten largest clones take up 1.5% to 2% of the sample.

As regards this clone: What this receptor recognizes is not known. Base qualities were left out, and no much larger clone turns up one base away.

Reading from cysteine to phenylalanine, the CDR3 counts 17 amino acids. Here the CDR3 DNA is all that survives: 51 bases in frame from base 1. Taken from the germline V gene, the CDR1 and CDR2 loops are MGHRA and YSYEKL. V is cut back by 8 bases and J by 2 bases, with 11 bases in the junction unmatched. This chain joins TRBV4-1 to TRBJ2-3, with 12 middle bases fitting TRBD1. Sequenced: PBMCs. The source is a woman aged 18-29 years in good health and CMV-seronegative. CDR3 reads: CASQAEAGQGATDTQYF. The DNA sequence is as follows: TGCGCCAGCCAGGCGGAAGCGGGACAGGGGGCCACAGATACGCAGTATTTT.